The clone carrying this T cell receptor beta chain was counted a single time. The antigen is undetermined. The source of the sample is a study of cytomegalovirus exposure and HLA in healthy donors. Findings of the study overall: Cytomegalovirus-associated TCR beta chains were listed, numbering more than 150.

CDR1 LNHDA and CDR2 SQIVND come from the germline V gene (reference sequence). Trimming shortened V by 7 bases and J by 9 bases, and 18 bases separated the two germline ends. CDR3 length equals 13 residues. The PCR made use of 60 Vbeta and 13 Jbeta primers. Produced via immunoSEQ multiplex PCR; TCRdb's table is partial and in-frame only. The data contain around 65,000 clones, over 75% of them seen just once; the ten biggest clones take up around 4.7%. The TCR originated in a woman in her 30s in good health and CMV-seronegative. The sequencing sample was made of PBMCs. The chain combines TRBV19 with TRBJ1-1; TRBD1 is a possible D gene (6 bases). CDR3 DNA sequence: TGTGCCAGTATGACCCCAGGGGTGCGGAAAGCTTTCTTT. Its protein is CASMTPGVRKAFF.